In this sample, the clone carrying this T cell receptor beta chain turned up a few times. Its antigen is not known. PCR involved 60 Vbeta and 13 Jbeta primers. Libraries were prepared by immunoSEQ multiplex PCR; TCRdb keeps only in-frame clonotypes and omits some of them. The sample lists about 130,000 clones, roughly 80% occurring once. The sample belongs to a study of cytomegalovirus exposure and HLA in healthy donors. Broader study findings: Highest at DRB1 and lowest at HLA-C, TCR association rates differed among HLA loci in a later analysis. There were about 160 TCR beta chains listed as cytomegalovirus-associated. Some public TCRs appeared in many individuals, while most sequences were rare.

The V end lost 6 bases, the J end lost 6 bases, and 11 bases lay between the germline ends. Germline assignment: CDR1 MNHNS and CDR2 SASEGT. This CDR3 has 13 residues. This sequence originates from a man aged 25-40 years in good health and CMV-seronegative. Sequenced: PBMCs. The J gene is TRBJ2-2, the V gene TRBV6-1; maybe TRBD2 (7 bases). The CDR3 nucleotides are TGTGCCAGCAGGGGGAGGGGGGCCGGGGAGCTGTTTTTT. This encodes CASRGRGAGELFF.